These T cell receptor beta chains were read from a single sample in a study of T cells in Graves' hyperthyroidism and ophthalmopathy. Via MiXCR, TCRdb re-called the multiplex PCR reads, giving one row per CDR3 protein. The profile shows around 500,000 distinct CDR3 sequences, 22% of them singletons. Sequenced sample: blood. Receptor source: a woman between 65 and 79 years old with Graves' ophthalmopathy. CDR3s include the opening cysteine and the closing phenylalanine or tryptophan. The D gene is left open where the match is weak. Clone size appears in some rows only: once, few, many, or a class for an expanded clone.

>.|.|TRBJ2-4|TRBV30
CAWRHVAKNIQYF
TGTGCCTGGAGACATGTAGCCAAAAACATTCAGTACTTC
>.|.|TRBJ1-1|TRBV5-1
CASSQDRAKTVNTEAFF
TGCGCCAGCAGCCAAGATCGGGCCAAGACAGTGAACACTGAAGCTTTCTTT
>TRBD1|few|TRBJ2-1|TRBV27
CASRPPGTGRLDEQFF
TGTGCCAGCAGACCCCCCGGGACAGGGAGACTGGATGAGCAGTTCTTC
>TRBD1|few|TRBJ1-2|TRBV3-1
CASSPTRQGNGYTF
TGTGCCAGCAGCCCAACCCGACAGGGAAATGGCTACACCTTC
>.|few|TRBJ1-2|TRBV6-5
CASSYGGDKGYTF
TGTGCCAGCAGTTACGGCGGGGATAAGGGCTACACCTTC
>.|many|TRBJ1-1|TRBV28
CASSSPLTEAFF
TGTGCCAGCAGTTCCCCCTTAACTGAAGCTTTCTTT
>.|.|TRBJ2-3|TRBV5-6
CASSGHGANTDTQYF
TGTGCCAGCAGCGGACACGGGGCAAACACAGATACGCAGTATTTT
>.|few|TRBJ1-1|TRBV14
CASSQVGGVTEAFF
TGTGCCAGCAGCCAAGTGGGGGGCGTAACTGAAGCTTTCTTT
>TRBD1|few|TRBJ1-2|TRBV7-9
CASSLGTGGHGYTF
TGTGCCAGCAGCTTAGGGACAGGGGGTCATGGCTACACCTTC
>TRBD1|many|TRBJ2-1|TRBV12-3/TRBV12-4
CASSPGQASNEQFF
TGTGCCAGCAGTCCGGGACAGGCGAGTAATGAGCAGTTCTTC
>.|few|TRBJ1-2|TRBV6-2/TRBV6-3
CASSYGFWTTSRGYTF
TGTGCCAGCAGTTACGGATTTTGGACAACCAGCCGTGGCTACACCTTC
>.|many|TRBJ1-2|TRBV6-1
CASVRTGGRRGGYTF
TGTGCCAGCGTAAGGACGGGGGGACGGCGGGGCGGCTACACCTTC
>TRBD1|many|TRBJ1-2|TRBV7-8
CASSTTTGWLYGYTF
TGTGCCAGCAGCACCACGACAGGGTGGCTTTATGGCTACACCTTC
>.|.|TRBJ2-7|TRBV10-3
CAISPSSYEQYF
TGTGCCATCAGTCCCAGCTCCTACGAGCAGTACTTC
>TRBD2|.|TRBJ2-5|TRBV30
CALGTSGQETQYF
TGTGCCTTAGGGACTAGCGGGCAAGAGACCCAGTACTTC
>.|few|TRBJ1-1|TRBV20-1
CSATRGEAFF
TGCAGTGCTACGCGGGGGGAAGCTTTCTTT
>.|few|TRBJ1-3|TRBV28
CASSLSRTISGNTIYF
TGTGCCAGCAGTTTATCTCGGACTATCTCTGGAAACACCATATATTTT
>.|.|TRBJ1-2|TRBV7-2
CASSEGAGGYTF
TGTGCCAGCAGTGAAGGGGCGGGGGGCTACACCTTC
>TRBD2|.|TRBJ2-3|TRBV11-3
CASSRTRGSDTQYF
TGTGCCAGCAGCCGGACTAGGGGTTCGGATACGCAGTATTTT
>.|many|TRBJ2-7|TRBV7-2
CASSLGLGETYEQYF
TGTGCCAGCAGCTTAGGTTTAGGCGAGACCTACGAGCAGTACTTC
>.|many|TRBJ2-6|TRBV11-2
CASSLQGGANVLTF
TGTGCCAGCAGCTTACAGGGTGGGGCCAACGTCCTGACTTTC
>.|few|TRBJ2-7|TRBV30
CAWSVQPGTRHTGQYF
TGTGCCTGGAGTGTACAACCCGGTACCCGACACACGGGGCAGTACTTC
>.|.|TRBJ1-5|TRBV6-2/TRBV6-3
CASSYSGQTYSNQPQHF
TGTGCCAGCAGTTACTCCGGGCAAACTTATAGCAATCAGCCCCAGCATTTT